This T cell receptor (beta chain) was documented in a study of blood T cell repertoires in COVID-19. At the level of the study: The samples span acute and convalescent COVID-19 from the United States, Italy and Spain.

TCRdb's table, derived via immunoSEQ multiplex PCR, lists solely in-frame clones and lacks some. The sample lists roughly 180,000 clones, approximately 85% occurring once. The source material was peripheral blood. The clonotype originates from a man in his fifties or sixties who had recovered from COVID-19.

The CDR3 region has the DNA TGCGCCACCTCAAAGACTGCCGGAGACTATGGCTACACCTTC. This codes for CATSKTAGDYGYTF. The chain links TRBV5-1 to TRBJ1-2; no clear D gene. V dropped 9 bases and J dropped 3 bases, with 18 bases sitting between them. The CDR3 runs 14 residues. Germline loops: CDR1 SGHRS, CDR2 YFSETQ.